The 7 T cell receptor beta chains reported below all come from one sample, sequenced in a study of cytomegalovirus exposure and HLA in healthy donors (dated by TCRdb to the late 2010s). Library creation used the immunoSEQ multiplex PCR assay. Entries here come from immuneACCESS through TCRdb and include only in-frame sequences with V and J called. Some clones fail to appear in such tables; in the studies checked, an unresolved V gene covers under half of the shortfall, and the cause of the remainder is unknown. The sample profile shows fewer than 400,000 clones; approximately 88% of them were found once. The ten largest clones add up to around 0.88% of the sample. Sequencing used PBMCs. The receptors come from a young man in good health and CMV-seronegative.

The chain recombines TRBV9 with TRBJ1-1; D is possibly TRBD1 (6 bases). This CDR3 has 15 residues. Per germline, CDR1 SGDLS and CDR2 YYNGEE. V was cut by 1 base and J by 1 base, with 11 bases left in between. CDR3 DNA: TGTGCCAGCAGCGTATCCGGACAGACGAACACTGAAGCTTTCTTT. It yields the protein CASSVSGQTNTEAFF. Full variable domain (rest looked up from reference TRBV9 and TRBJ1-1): DSGVTQTPKHLITATGQRVTLRCSPRSGDLSVYWYQQSLDQGLQFLIQYYNGEERAKGNILERFSAQQFPDLHSELNLSSLELGDSALYFCASSVSGQTNTEAFFGQGTRLTVV.

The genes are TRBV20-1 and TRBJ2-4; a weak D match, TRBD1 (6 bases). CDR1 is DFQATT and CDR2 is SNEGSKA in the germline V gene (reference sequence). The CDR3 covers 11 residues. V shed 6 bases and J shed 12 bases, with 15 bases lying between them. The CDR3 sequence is CSAARRGSQYF. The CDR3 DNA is TGCAGTGCAGCGCGCAGGGGAAGTCAGTACTTC.

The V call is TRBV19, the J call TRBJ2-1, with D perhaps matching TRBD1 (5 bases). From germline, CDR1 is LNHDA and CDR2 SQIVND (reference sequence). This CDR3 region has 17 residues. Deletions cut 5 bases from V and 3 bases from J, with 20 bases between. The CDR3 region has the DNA TGTGCCAGTAGTTCAATCGACAGAACCCTTTACTACAATGAGCAGTTCTTC. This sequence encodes CASSSIDRTLYYNEQFF.

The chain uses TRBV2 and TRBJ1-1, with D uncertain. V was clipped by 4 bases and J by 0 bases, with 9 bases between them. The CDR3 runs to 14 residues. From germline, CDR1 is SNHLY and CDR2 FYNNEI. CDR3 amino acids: CASSGLLMNTEAFF. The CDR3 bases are TGTGCCAGCAGTGGACTGTTGATGAACACTGAAGCTTTCTTT.

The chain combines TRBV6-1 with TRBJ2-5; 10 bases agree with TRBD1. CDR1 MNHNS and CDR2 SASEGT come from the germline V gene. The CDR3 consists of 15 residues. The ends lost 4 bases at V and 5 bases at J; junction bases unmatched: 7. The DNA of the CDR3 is TGTGCCAGCAGTGCCCGGACAGGGGGGCGCGAGACCCAGTACTTC. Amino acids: CASSARTGGRETQYF.

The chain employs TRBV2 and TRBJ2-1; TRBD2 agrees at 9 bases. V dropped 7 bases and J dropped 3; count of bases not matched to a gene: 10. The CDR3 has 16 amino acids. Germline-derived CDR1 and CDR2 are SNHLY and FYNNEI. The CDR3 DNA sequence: TGTGCCAGCAAGGTCTTAGCGGGGGCAAACTACAATGAGCAGTTCTTC. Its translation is CASKVLAGANYNEQFF.

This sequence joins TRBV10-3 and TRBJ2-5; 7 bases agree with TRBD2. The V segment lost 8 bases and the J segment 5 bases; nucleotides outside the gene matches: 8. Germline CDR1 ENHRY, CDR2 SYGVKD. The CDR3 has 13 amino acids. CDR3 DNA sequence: TGTGCCATCGGGGGAGGGGTGGAGGAGACCCAGTACTTC. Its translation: CAIGGGVEETQYF.